Listed below are T cell receptor beta chains from one sample, sequenced in a study of regulatory T cells in long-lasting Graves disease. TCRdb fed the multiplex PCR reads into MiXCR, producing one record per CDR3 protein. The table lists 550,000 to 600,000 distinct CDR3 sequences, more than 15% of them singletons, with 12% in the top ten. This same sample was also part of a study on T cells in Graves' hyperthyroidism and ophthalmopathy.

Sample: peripheral blood mononuclear cells (PBMCs), taken at new diagnosis, from a patient treated with antithyroid drugs. The receptor set was obtained from a man aged 18 to 29 with Graves disease. Both conserved end residues are part of each CDR3. The D gene is left open where the match is weak. The listing skips clone size in some rows; elsewhere it reads once, few, many or a size class.

V: TRBV7-3; size: NA; D: NA; J: TRBJ1-1; DNA: TGTGCCAGCAGCTTAACCGGGGGGCGGGGGACTGAAGCTTTCTTT; CDR3: CASSLTGGRGTEAFF
V: TRBV28; size: NA; D: NA; J: TRBJ1-1; DNA: TGTGCCAGCAGCCAAAGGGGGGACTTCCGGACTGAAGCTTTCTTT; CDR3: CASSQRGDFRTEAFF
V: TRBV28; size: few; D: TRBD2; J: TRBJ2-3; DNA: TGTGCCAGCAGTTTCTTCTACGGTAGCGGGGGGTCAGATACGCAGTATTTT; CDR3: CASSFFYGSGGSDTQYF
V: TRBV7-2; size: many; D: NA; J: TRBJ2-3; DNA: TGTGCCAGCAGCCCGCGGGTGTCAGATACGCAGTATTTT; CDR3: CASSPRVSDTQYF
V: TRBV2; size: few; D: NA; J: TRBJ1-6; DNA: TGTGCCAGCTTAGCCGGACAGATCTATAATTCACCCCCCCACTTT; CDR3: CASLAGQIYNSPPHF
V: TRBV9; size: NA; D: TRBD2; J: TRBJ2-3; DNA: TGTGCCAGCAGCGTAGGACGTTCTAGCGGGAGCACAGATACGCAGTATTTT; CDR3: CASSVGRSSGSTDTQYF
V: TRBV5-1; size: many; D: TRBD1; J: TRBJ2-3; DNA: TGCGCCAGCAGCTCGGGACAGGGAGGCACAGATACGCAGTATTTT; CDR3: CASSSGQGGTDTQYF
V: TRBV7-9; size: NA; D: NA; J: TRBJ2-1; DNA: TGTGCCAGCAGCTTAGCCATTGGTAGTGAGCAGTTCTTC; CDR3: CASSLAIGSEQFF
V: TRBV3-1; size: few; D: NA; J: TRBJ2-2; DNA: TGTGCCAGCAGCCGTTTTCCAGGGGACACCGGGGAGCTGTTTTTT; CDR3: CASSRFPGDTGELFF
V: TRBV6-4; size: many; D: TRBD2; J: TRBJ2-1; DNA: TGTGCCAGCAGTGACCGAACTAGCGGGAGTAATGAGCAGTTCTTC; CDR3: CASSDRTSGSNEQFF
V: TRBV18; size: few; D: NA; J: TRBJ1-2; DNA: TGTGCCAGCTCACCGGAGGGGTCATGGGGCTACACCTTC; CDR3: CASSPEGSWGYTF
V: TRBV29-1; size: NA; D: TRBD2; J: TRBJ2-1; DNA: TGCAGCGTGGGGACTAGCGTCGACAATGAGCAGTTCTTC; CDR3: CSVGTSVDNEQFF
V: TRBV5-1; size: few; D: NA; J: TRBJ2-3; DNA: TGCGCCAGCAGCCTGGTCGGGACACCAAACCCAGATACGCAGTATTTT; CDR3: CASSLVGTPNPDTQYF
V: TRBV10-3; size: once; D: TRBD2; J: TRBJ2-1; DNA: TGTGCCATCAATCCAACTAGCGGGACGGGGAATGAGCAGTTCTTC; CDR3: CAINPTSGTGNEQFF
V: TRBV11-2; size: few; D: TRBD1; J: TRBJ1-5; DNA: TGTGCCAGCAGCCCCCGGTTCTGCCAGGGGGCTTATAGCAATCAGCCCCAGCATTTT; CDR3: CASSPRFCQGAYSNQPQHF
V: TRBV11-1; size: many; D: NA; J: TRBJ2-5; DNA: TGTGCCAGCAGCCCGTTGAGGTGGGGCGAGACCCAGTACTTC; CDR3: CASSPLRWGETQYF
V: TRBV9; size: NA; D: TRBD1; J: TRBJ2-1; DNA: TGTGCCAGCAGCCCGCGGACAGGGAGTAATGAGCAGTTCTTC; CDR3: CASSPRTGSNEQFF
V: TRBV6-1; size: many; D: NA; J: TRBJ2-1; DNA: TGTGCCAGCACCCTCGGTAGGTCGCGGCCCTACAATGAGCAGTTCTTC; CDR3: CASTLGRSRPYNEQFF
V: TRBV5-1; size: NA; D: NA; J: TRBJ2-6; DNA: TGCGCCAGCAGCTTCGAGGGGAGCCAGGGGGCCAACGTCCTGACTTTC; CDR3: CASSFEGSQGANVLTF
V: TRBV3-1; size: NA; D: TRBD1; J: TRBJ1-2; DNA: TGTGCCAGCAGCCAAGATCCCTCGACAGGGGGCGATAACTATGGCTACACCTTC; CDR3: CASSQDPSTGGDNYGYTF
V: TRBV3-1; size: many; D: NA; J: TRBJ2-3; DNA: TGTGCCAGCAGCCAGGAGACCCCGGATACGCAGTATTTT; CDR3: CASSQETPDTQYF
V: TRBV12-3/TRBV12-4; size: many; D: NA; J: TRBJ2-7; DNA: TGTGCCAGCAGAGCTCGGGACGGTAAGCAGTACTTC; CDR3: CASRARDGKQYF